A single sample is the source of the 20 T cell receptor beta chains below, sequenced in a study of glioma-infiltrating T cells after dendritic cell vaccination. Repertoires were generated with immunoSEQ multiplex PCR, while TCRdb's copy carries only in-frame clones and drops some. The sample has about 49,000 clones, roughly 85% seen once; the top ten hold around 10%. The sequencing here drew on blood, taken before dendritic cell vaccination. Receptor source: a human donor with glioblastoma.

This clone is termed medium-sized. This sequence joins TRBV6-5 and TRBJ2-7; 8 nucleotides line up with TRBD2. V was clipped by 6 bases and J by 2 bases; unmatched bases: 9. Germline V gives CDR1 MNHEY, CDR2 SVGAGI. The CDR3 runs to 15 residues. This chain's CDR3 is CASRSTSGSAYEQYF. CDR3 sequence (DNA): TGTGCCAGCAGGTCTACTAGCGGTAGCGCCTACGAGCAGTACTTC.

This chain joins TRBV6-6 and TRBJ1-2, with a tentative D call TRBD1 (6 bases). The CDR3 is 12 residues long. Trimming pared 8 bases from V and 6 bases from J, leaving 13 bases between. In germline, CDR1 is MNHNY, CDR2 SVGAGI (reference sequence). The CDR3 sequence: CASLAGAHGYTF. DNA for the CDR3: TGTGCCAGCTTGGCGGGGGCCCATGGCTACACCTTC.

This chain joins TRBV7-2 and TRBJ2-5; TRBD2 aligns across 15 bases. This CDR3 spans 15 amino acids. Trimming removed 5 bases from V and 7 bases from J; junction bases left unmatched: 5. Germline-derived CDR1 and CDR2 are SGHTA and FQGNSA. In nucleotides, the CDR3 is TGTGCCAGCAGCGCGGGACTAGCGGGAGGTGGGACCCAGTACTTC. It yields the protein CASSAGLAGGGTQYF.

The rearrangement links TRBV19 to TRBJ1-1; no clear D. This CDR3 comprises 15 residues. Trimming removed 3 bases from V and 1 base from J, with 12 bases in between. In germline, CDR1 is LNHDA, CDR2 SQIVND (reference sequence). CDR3 sequence: CASSISFVPNTEAFF. CDR3 coding DNA: TGTGCCAGTAGTATCTCTTTTGTCCCGAACACTGAAGCTTTCTTT.

This chain connects TRBV5-1 to TRBJ1-2, with D tentatively TRBD1 (6 bases). Germline V lookup: CDR1 SGHRS, CDR2 YFSETQ. The germline V and J ends were trimmed by 0 bases and 4 bases, with 13 bases remaining between them. The CDR3 runs to 15 residues. The CDR3 DNA reads as TGCGCCAGCAGCTTGGTTCTGGGGGCGGGCTATGGCTACACCTTC. Protein sequence: CASSLVLGAGYGYTF. The variable domain in full, with the rest retrieved from reference TRBV5-1 and TRBJ1-2, is KAGVTQTPRYLIKTRGQQVTLSCSPISGHRSVSWYQQTPGQGLQFLFEYFSETQRNKGNFPGRFSGRQFSNSRSEMNVSTLELGDSALYLCASSLVLGAGYGYTFGSGTRLTVV.

The chain recombines TRBV18 with TRBJ1-3; D remains ambiguous. The CDR3 contains 14 residues. The germline CDR1 and CDR2 sequences are KGHSH and LQKENI. Between the trimmed V and J ends, which lost 4 bases and 0 bases, there was a span of 7 bases. CDR3 residues: CASSLQDSGNTIYF. CDR3 DNA: TGTGCCAGCTCACTTCAGGACTCTGGAAACACCATATATTTT.

V and J are TRBV18 and TRBJ2-1, with a tentative D call TRBD2 (7 bases). The germline gives CDR1 KGHSH, CDR2 LQKENI. This CDR3 has 16 residues. Trimming took off 6 bases at V and 7 bases at J, with 22 bases between the two ends. The CDR3 nucleotides read TGTGCCAGCTCTCTCAATCAAGGGGCGGGGGCTAATGAGCAGTTCTTC. This encodes CASSLNQGAGANEQFF.

This clone is a singleton in its sample. V gene TRBV6-5 combines with J gene TRBJ2-7; D unclear. This CDR3 comprises 13 residues. V gave up 0 bases and J gave up 3 bases, with 6 bases separating them. From germline, CDR1 is MNHEY and CDR2 SVGAGI. The CDR3 here is CASSYSESYEQYF. As DNA, the CDR3 is TGTGCCAGCAGTTACTCTGAGAGCTACGAGCAGTACTTC.

V gene TRBV7-2 combines with J gene TRBJ1-1; D might be TRBD1 (6 bases). Looked up from germline, CDR1 is SGHTA and CDR2 is FQGNSA. V lost 5 bases, J lost 1 base, and 17 bases lay in between. The CDR3 is 16 residues long. The CDR3 DNA reads TGTGCCAGCAGCCGTAACCCGACAGGAAAGAACACTGAAGCTTTCTTT. It yields the protein CASSRNPTGKNTEAFF. Variable domain in full (rest from reference TRBV7-2 and TRBJ1-1): GAGVSQSPSNKVTEKGKDVELRCDPISGHTALYWYRQSLGQGLEFLIYFQGNSAPDKSGLPSDRFSAERTGGSVSTLTIQRTQQEDSAVYLCASSRNPTGKNTEAFFGQGTRLTVV.

This clone was found once. The V call is TRBV9, the J call TRBJ2-7; 11 nucleotides align to TRBD2. V dropped 4 bases and J dropped 6; count of bases not matched to a gene: 9. Germline assignment: CDR1 SGDLS and CDR2 YYNGEE. The CDR3 totals 15 residues. CDR3 sequence: CASSTTSGMWSEQYF. CDR3 coding DNA: TGTGCCAGCAGCACGACTAGCGGGATGTGGAGCGAGCAGTACTTC.

This chain connects TRBV7-2 to TRBJ2-1; a weak D match, TRBD2 (5 bases). Germline loops: CDR1 SGHTA, CDR2 FQGNSA. The CDR3 runs to 14 residues. The V and J ends lost 4 bases and 6 bases respectively, with 13 bases between them. The CDR3 is CASSSGLLSNEQFF. The CDR3 coding sequence is TGTGCCAGCAGCTCCGGACTGCTAAGCAATGAGCAGTTCTTC.

The rearrangement uses TRBV18 and TRBJ2-3; 9 nucleotides match TRBD1. Germline CDR1 is KGHSH and CDR2 is LQKENI. The length of the CDR3 is 14 residues. J was trimmed by 5 bases and V by 3 bases; bases with no gene match: 3. CDR3 bases: TGTGCCAGCTCACCGCGACAGGGGGGAGATACGCAGTATTTT. Its protein is CASSPRQGGDTQYF.

The chain recombines TRBV6-5 with TRBJ2-7; no clear D gene. The CDR3 covers 11 residues. Germline CDR1 and CDR2: MNHEY and SVGAGI. Trimming removed 5 bases at V and 1 base at J, with 3 bases between. The CDR3 nucleotides are TGTGCCAGCAGTACTTCCTACGAGCAGTACTTC. Translating gives CASSTSYEQYF.

V usage is TRBV2 and J usage is TRBJ2-7; TRBD2 matches at 9 bases. J was trimmed by 3 bases and V by 3 bases; bases with no gene match: 6. The CDR3 spans 15 residues. Germline V CDR1 and CDR2: SNHLY, FYNNEI. The DNA for the CDR3 is TGTGCCAGCAGTGAGGGGGTAGCGGGGGACTACGAGCAGTACTTC. This gives the protein CASSEGVAGDYEQYF.

The chain employs TRBV19 and TRBJ2-7, with D perhaps TRBD1 (5 bases). V lost 8 bases and J lost 2, with 10 bases in between. Germline V CDR1 and CDR2: LNHDA, SQIVND (reference sequence). CDR3 size: 12 residues. The CDR3 DNA follows: TGTGCCAGTGGAGACAGCACCTACGAGCAGTACTTC. This translates into CASGDSTYEQYF.

The V call is TRBV11-2, the J call TRBJ2-5, with TRBD2 as a possible D gene (7 bases). The V gene lost 1 base and the J gene lost 4 bases, with 13 bases spanning the gap. Germline V gives CDR1 SGHAT, CDR2 FQNNGV. The CDR3 has 15 residues. The chain's CDR3 is CASSLGGGGGETQYF. CDR3 DNA: TGTGCCAGCAGCTTAGGTGGCGGGGGCGGAGAGACCCAGTACTTC.

This clone was found once. The V call is TRBV12-1, the J call TRBJ2-7; the table's TRBD1 call for D was not verified on the DNA. TRBV12-1 is assigned pseudogene status. The length of the CDR3 is 14 residues. CDR3 region: CASSFRGQGYEQYF. CDR3 in DNA: TGTGCCAGCAGCTTTCGTGGACAGGGCTACGAGCAGTACTTC.

This clone was recorded only once. The chain combines TRBV27 with TRBJ2-7; D may be TRBD2 (5 bases). The CDR3 length is 19 residues. V was shortened by 2 bases and J by 2 bases, with 25 bases between the two germline ends. Germline V gives CDR1 MNHEY, CDR2 SMNVEV (reference sequence). DNA of the CDR3: TGTGCCAGCAGTTTACCTTCCCCTACCCCCTTTGCGGAGGCCTACGAGCAGTACTTC. It is translated as CASSLPSPTPFAEAYEQYF.

The gene calls are TRBV5-4 and TRBJ2-1; 9 bases line up with TRBD2. The trim removed 0 bases at V and 6 bases at J, leaving 7 bases unmatched. The CDR3 has 16 residues. From germline, CDR1 is SGHNT and CDR2 YYREEE (reference sequence). CDR3 amino acids: CASSLALAGGRNEQFF. The CDR3 nucleotides read TGTGCCAGCAGCTTGGCCCTTGCGGGAGGGCGCAATGAGCAGTTCTTC.

The chain is built from TRBV2 and TRBJ1-1; 10 nucleotides line up with TRBD1. CDR1 and CDR2 from the germline V gene are SNHLY and FYNNEI. With V trimmed by 5 bases and J by 4 bases, 16 bases remained unmatched. The CDR3 contains 18 residues. The CDR3 bases are TGTGCCAGCAGTTCCAAGCGATTCGGGACAGGGGCGAGCACTGAAGCTTTCTTT. It yields the protein CASSSKRFGTGASTEAFF.